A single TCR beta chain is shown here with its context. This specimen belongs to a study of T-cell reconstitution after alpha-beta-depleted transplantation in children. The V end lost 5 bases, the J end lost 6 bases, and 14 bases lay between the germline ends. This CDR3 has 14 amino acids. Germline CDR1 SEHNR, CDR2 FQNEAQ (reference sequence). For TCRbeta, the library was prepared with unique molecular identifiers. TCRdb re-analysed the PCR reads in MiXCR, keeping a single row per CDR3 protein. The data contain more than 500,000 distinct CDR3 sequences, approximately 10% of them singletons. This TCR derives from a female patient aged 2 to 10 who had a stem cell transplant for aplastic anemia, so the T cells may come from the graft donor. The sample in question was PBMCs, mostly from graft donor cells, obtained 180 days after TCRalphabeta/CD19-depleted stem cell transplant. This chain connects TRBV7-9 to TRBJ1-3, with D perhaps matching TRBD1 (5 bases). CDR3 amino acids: CASSPSGVANTIYF. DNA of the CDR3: TGTGCCAGCAGCCCCTCGGGGGTAGCAAACACCATATATTTT.